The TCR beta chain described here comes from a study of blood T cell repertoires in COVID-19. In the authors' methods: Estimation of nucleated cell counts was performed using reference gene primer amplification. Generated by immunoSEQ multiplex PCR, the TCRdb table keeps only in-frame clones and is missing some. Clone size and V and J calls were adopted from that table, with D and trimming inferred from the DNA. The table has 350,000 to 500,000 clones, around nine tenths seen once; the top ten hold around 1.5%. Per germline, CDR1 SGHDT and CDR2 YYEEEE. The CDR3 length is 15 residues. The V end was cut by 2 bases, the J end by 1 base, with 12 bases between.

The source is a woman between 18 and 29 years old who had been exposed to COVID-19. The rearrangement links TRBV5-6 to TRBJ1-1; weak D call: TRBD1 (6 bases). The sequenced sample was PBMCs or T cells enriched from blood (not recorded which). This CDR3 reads CASSLFQGTNTEAFF. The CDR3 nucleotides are TGTGCCAGCAGCTTATTCCAGGGGACGAACACTGAAGCTTTCTTT.